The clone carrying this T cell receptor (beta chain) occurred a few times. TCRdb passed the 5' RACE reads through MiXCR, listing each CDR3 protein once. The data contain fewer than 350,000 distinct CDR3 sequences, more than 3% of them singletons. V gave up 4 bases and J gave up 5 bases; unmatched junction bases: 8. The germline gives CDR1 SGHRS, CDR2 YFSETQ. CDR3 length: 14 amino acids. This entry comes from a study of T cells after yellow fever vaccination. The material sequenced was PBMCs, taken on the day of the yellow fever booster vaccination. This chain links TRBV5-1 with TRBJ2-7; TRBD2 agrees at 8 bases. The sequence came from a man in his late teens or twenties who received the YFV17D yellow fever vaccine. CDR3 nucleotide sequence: TGCGCCAGCAGCATTCGGCGGGGGGAAAACGAGCAGTACTTC. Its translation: CASSIRRGENEQYF.